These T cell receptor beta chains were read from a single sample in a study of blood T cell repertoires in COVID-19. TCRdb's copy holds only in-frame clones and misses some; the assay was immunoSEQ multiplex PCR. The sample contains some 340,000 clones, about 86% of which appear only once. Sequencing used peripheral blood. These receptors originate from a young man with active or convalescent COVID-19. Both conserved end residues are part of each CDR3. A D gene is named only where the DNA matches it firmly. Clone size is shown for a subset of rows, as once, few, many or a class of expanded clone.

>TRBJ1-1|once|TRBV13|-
TGTGCCAGCAGCCCCCGCCAACAGGGAAGGAACACTGAAGCTTTCTTT
CASSPRQQGRNTEAFF
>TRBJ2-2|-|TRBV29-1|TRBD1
TGCAGCGTTGAAGATTCTGGGGACAGTTACACCGGGGAGCTGTTTTTT
CSVEDSGDSYTGELFF
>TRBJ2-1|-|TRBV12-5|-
TGTGCTAGTGGTTTGGTACTAGGGCAGGGGAAGGTCAATGAGCAGTTCTTC
CASGLVLGQGKVNEQFF
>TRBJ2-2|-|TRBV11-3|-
TGTGCCAGCAGCTTAGAGACCGGGAGAGGGTCCGGGGAGCTGTTTTTT
CASSLETGRGSGELFF
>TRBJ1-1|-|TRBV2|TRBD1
TGTGCCAGCAGAGCCGGGACAGGGGGGAACACTGAAGCTTTCTTT
CASRAGTGGNTEAFF
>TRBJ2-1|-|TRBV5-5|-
TGTGCCAGCAGCCCGAGGATGGATGAGCAGTTCTTC
CASSPRMDEQFF
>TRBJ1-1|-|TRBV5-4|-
TGTGCCAGCCTACCGGGGAGGGGGATGAACACTGAAGCTTTCTTT
CASLPGRGMNTEAFF
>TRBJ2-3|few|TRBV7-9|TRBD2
TGTGCCAGCAGCCCCCCCTTCAGGCTAGCGGGGCTCACAGATACGCAGTATTTT
CASSPPFRLAGLTDTQYF
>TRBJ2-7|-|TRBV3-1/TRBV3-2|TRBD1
TGTGCCAGCAGCCCGCCCCCGGGACAGGGAATCTACGAGCAGTACTTC
CASSPPPGQGIYEQYF
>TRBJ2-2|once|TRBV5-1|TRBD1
TGCGCCAGCAGCATTGGGACAGTTACCGGGGAGCTGTTTTTT
CASSIGTVTGELFF
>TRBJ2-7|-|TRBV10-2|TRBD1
TGCGCCAGCAGACACCGGGACAGGGGAAGGTACGAGCAGTACTTC
CASRHRDRGRYEQYF
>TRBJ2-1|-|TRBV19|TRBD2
TGTGCCAGTAGTGTCACTAGCGGGGGTTACAATGAGCAGTTCTTC
CASSVTSGGYNEQFF
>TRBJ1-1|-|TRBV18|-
TGTGCCAGCTCAAGACAGGACACTGAAGCTTTCTTT
CASSRQDTEAFF
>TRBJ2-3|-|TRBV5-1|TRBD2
TGCGCCAGCAGCCCGACTTCTAGCGGTCACACAGATACGCAGTATTTT
CASSPTSSGHTDTQYF
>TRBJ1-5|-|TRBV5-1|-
TGCGCCAGCAGCTTGGCCCCCCCGGACAACGATCAGCCCCAGCATTTT
CASSLAPPDNDQPQHF
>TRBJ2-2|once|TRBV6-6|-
TGTGCCAGCAGTTCCAGGGCCAACACCGGGGAGCTGTTTTTT
CASSSRANTGELFF